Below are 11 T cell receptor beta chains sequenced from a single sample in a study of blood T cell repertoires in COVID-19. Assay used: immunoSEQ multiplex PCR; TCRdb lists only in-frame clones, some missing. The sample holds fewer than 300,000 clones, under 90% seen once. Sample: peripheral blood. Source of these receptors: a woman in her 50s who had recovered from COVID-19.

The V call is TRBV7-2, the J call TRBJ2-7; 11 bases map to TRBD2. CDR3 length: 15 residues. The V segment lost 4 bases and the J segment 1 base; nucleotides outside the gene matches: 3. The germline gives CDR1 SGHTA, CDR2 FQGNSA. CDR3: CASSSASGGSYEQYF. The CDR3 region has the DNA TGTGCCAGCAGCTCGGCTAGCGGGGGGTCCTACGAGCAGTACTTC. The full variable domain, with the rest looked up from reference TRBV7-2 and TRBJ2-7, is GAGVSQSPSNKVTEKGKDVELRCDPISGHTALYWYRQSLGQGLEFLIYFQGNSAPDKSGLPSDRFSAERTGGSVSTLTIQRTQQEDSAVYLCASSSASGGSYEQYFGPGTRLTVT.

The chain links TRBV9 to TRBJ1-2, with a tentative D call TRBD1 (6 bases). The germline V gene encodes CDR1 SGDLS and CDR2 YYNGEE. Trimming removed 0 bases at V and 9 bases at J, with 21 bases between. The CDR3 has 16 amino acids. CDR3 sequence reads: CASSVGGSYRVQSYTF. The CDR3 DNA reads TGTGCCAGCAGCGTAGGTGGAAGTTACAGGGTTCAAAGCTACACCTTC.

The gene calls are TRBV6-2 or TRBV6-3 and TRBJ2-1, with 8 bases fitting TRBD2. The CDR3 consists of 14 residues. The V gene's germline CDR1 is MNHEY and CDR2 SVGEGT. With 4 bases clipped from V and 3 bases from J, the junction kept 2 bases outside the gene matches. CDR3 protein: CASSFGTSYNEQFF. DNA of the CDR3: TGTGCCAGCAGTTTCGGGACTAGCTACAATGAGCAGTTCTTC.

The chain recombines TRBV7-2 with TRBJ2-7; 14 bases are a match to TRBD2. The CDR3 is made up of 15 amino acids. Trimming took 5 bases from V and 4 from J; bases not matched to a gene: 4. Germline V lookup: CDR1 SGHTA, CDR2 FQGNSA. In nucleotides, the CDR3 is TGTGCCAGCAGCAGACTAGCGGGGGGGATATACGAGCAGTACTTC. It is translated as CASSRLAGGIYEQYF.

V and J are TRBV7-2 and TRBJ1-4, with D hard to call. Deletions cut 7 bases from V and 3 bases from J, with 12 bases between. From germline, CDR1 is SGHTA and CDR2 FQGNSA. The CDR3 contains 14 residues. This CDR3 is CASTPAPANEKLFF. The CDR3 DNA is TGTGCCAGCACCCCCGCCCCGGCTAATGAAAAACTGTTTTTT. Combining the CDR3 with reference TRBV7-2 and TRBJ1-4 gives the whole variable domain GAGVSQSPSNKVTEKGKDVELRCDPISGHTALYWYRQSLGQGLEFLIYFQGNSAPDKSGLPSDRFSAERTGGSVSTLTIQRTQQEDSAVYLCASTPAPANEKLFFGSGTQLSVL.

The CDR3 sequence: CATDRGGNQPQHF. CDR3 DNA sequence: TGTGCCACCGACAGGGGAGGCAATCAGCCCCAGCATTTT. The chain carries TRBV15 and TRBJ1-5; 8 positions match TRBD1. Germline-derived CDR1 and CDR2 are LNHNV and YYDKDF (reference sequence). This CDR3 spans 13 amino acids. V was clipped by 8 bases and J by 2 bases; unmatched bases: 2.

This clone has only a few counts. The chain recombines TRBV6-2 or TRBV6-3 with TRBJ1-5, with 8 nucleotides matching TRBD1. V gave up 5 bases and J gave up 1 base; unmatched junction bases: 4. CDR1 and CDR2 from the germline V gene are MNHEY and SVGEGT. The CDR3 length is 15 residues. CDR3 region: CASSTGGSSNQPQHF. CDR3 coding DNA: TGTGCCAGCAGTACAGGGGGATCGAGCAATCAGCCCCAGCATTTT.

CDR3 sequence reads: CASSYSAGTGDNEQFF. CDR3 sequence (DNA): TGTGCCAGCAGTTACTCCGCCGGGACAGGGGACAATGAGCAGTTCTTC. The chain uses TRBV6-5 and TRBJ2-1; 10 bases fit TRBD1. Unmatched junction bases numbered 4, after V lost 0 bases and J lost 5 bases. The germline CDR1 and CDR2 sequences are MNHEY and SVGAGI. The CDR3 spans 16 residues.

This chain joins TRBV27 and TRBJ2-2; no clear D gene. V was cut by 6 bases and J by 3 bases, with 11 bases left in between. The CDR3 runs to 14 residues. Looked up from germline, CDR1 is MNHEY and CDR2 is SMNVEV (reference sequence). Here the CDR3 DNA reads TGTGCCAGCAGCTCGCAGCTAGACACCGGGGAGCTGTTTTTT. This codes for CASSSQLDTGELFF.

This chain's CDR3 is CASSPRGSDSGNTIYF. CDR3 DNA sequence: TGTGCCAGCAGCCCCCGGGGAAGCGACTCTGGAAACACCATATATTTT. The chain uses TRBV9 and TRBJ1-3; D uncertain. The CDR3 is made up of 16 amino acids. The V gene lost 4 bases and the J gene lost 0 bases, with 14 bases spanning the gap. Germline assignment: CDR1 SGDLS and CDR2 YYNGEE.

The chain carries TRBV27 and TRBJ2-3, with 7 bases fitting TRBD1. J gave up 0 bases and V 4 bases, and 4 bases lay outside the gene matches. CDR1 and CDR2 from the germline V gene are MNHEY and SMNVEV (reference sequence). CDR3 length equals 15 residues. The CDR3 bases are TGTGCCAGCAGTTCCCGACAGGGCAGCACAGATACGCAGTATTTT. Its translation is CASSSRQGSTDTQYF.